This TCR beta chain was identified during a study of cytomegalovirus exposure and HLA in healthy donors. Study-wide results and limits: High sensitivity and specificity were reportedly achieved when the classifier diagnosed cytomegalovirus status. Cytomegalovirus-associated status was assigned to about 180 TCR beta chains. In vitro checks showed that a few CMV-associated chains really do target CMV antigens.

Notes on this clone: Its antigen is not known.

The protocol was immunoSEQ multiplex PCR, while the TCRdb copy is restricted to in-frame clones and leaves out a portion. The table shows 55,000 to 80,000 clones, with 95% occurring only once. Sequencing was done on a sample of PBMCs. The source of this sequence is a woman aged 18-29 years in good health and CMV-seropositive.

In DNA, the CDR3 is TGCAGCGCAGGACAGGACCTCAGAGGCTACACCTTC. This gives the protein CSAGQDLRGYTF. This chain joins TRBV29-1 and TRBJ1-2, with TRBD1 matching 7 bases. The ends lost 7 bases at V and 8 bases at J; junction bases unmatched: 10. Germline-derived CDR1 and CDR2 are SQVTM and ANQGSEA. This CDR3 region has 12 residues.